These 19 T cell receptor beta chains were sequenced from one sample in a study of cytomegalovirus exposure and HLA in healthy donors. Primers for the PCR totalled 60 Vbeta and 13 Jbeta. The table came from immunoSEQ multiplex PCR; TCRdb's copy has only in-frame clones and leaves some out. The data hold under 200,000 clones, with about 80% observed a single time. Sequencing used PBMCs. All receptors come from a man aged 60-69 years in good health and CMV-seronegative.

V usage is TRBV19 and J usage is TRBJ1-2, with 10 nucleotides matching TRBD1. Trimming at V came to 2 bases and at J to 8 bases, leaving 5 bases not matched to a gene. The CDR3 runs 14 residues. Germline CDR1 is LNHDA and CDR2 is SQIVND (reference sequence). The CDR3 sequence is CASSILGTGDGYTF. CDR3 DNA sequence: TGTGCCAGTAGTATACTTGGGACAGGGGACGGCTACACCTTC.

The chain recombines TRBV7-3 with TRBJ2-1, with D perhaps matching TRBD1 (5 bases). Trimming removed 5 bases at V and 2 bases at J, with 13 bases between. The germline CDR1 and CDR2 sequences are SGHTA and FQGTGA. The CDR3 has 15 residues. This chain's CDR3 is CASSVSGYPYNEQFF. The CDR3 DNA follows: TGTGCCAGCAGCGTGTCAGGGTACCCCTACAATGAGCAGTTCTTC.

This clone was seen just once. CDR3 sequence (DNA): TGTGCCAGCAGCTCGACGATGGCGAGTGCCACAGGGTACCAAGAGACCCAGTACTTC. It specifies CASSSTMASATGYQETQYF. The rearrangement uses TRBV7-9 and TRBJ2-5, with a weak D call TRBD1 (6 bases). This CDR3 comprises 19 residues. The V end lost 4 bases, the J end lost 0 bases, and 24 bases lay between the germline ends. The germline V gene has CDR1 SEHNR and CDR2 FQNEAQ (reference sequence).

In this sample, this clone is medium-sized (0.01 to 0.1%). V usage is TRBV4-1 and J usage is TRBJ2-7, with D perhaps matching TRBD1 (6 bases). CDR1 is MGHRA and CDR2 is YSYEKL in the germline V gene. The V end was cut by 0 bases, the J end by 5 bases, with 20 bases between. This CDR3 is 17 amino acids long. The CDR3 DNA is TGCGCCAGCAGCCAAGAAAGGGCGGGTACAGGGAGCGACGAGCAGTACTTC. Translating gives CASSQERAGTGSDEQYF.

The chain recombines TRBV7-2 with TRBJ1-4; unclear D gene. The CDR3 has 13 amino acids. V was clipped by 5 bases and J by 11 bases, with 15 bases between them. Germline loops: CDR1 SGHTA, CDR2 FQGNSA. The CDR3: CASSPPGERKLFF. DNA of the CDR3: TGTGCCAGCAGCCCCCCCGGGGAGCGGAAACTGTTTTTT.

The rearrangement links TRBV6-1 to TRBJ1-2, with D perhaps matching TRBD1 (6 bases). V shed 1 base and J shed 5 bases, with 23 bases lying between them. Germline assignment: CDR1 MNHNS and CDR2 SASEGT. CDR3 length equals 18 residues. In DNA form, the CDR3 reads TGTGCCAGCAGTGAAGGTAATCCGTGGGCCCAGGGGAGATATGGCTACACCTTC. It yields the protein CASSEGNPWAQGRYGYTF.

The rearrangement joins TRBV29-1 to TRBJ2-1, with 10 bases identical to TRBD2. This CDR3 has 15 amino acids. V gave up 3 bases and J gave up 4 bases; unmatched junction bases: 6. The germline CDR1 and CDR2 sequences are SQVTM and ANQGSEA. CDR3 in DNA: TGCAGCGTTGATTCTAGCGGGAGATCTTACAATGAGCAGTTCTTC. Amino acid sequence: CSVDSSGRSYNEQFF.

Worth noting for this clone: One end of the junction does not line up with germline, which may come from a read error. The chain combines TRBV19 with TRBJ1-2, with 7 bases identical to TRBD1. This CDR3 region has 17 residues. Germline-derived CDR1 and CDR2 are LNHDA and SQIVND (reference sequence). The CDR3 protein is CASSTNRGAVANYGYPF. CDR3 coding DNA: TGTGCCAGTAGTACCAACAGGGGAGCGGTCGCTAACTATGGCTACCCCTTC.

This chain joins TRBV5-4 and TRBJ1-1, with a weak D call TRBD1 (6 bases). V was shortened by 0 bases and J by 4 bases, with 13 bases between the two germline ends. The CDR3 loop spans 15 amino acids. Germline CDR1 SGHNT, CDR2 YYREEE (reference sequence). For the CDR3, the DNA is TGTGCCAGCAGCTTGGACAGGGCGGCGACCACTGAAGCTTTCTTT. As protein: CASSLDRAATTEAFF.

The CDR3 loop is CASSTIDRGVSQPQHF. As DNA, the CDR3 is TGTGCCAGCAGTACCATCGACAGGGGGGTAAGTCAGCCCCAGCATTTT. This chain joins TRBV28 and TRBJ1-5; 9 bases are a match to TRBD1. V dropped 5 bases and J dropped 6; count of bases not matched to a gene: 11. Looked up from germline, CDR1 is MDHEN and CDR2 is SYDVKM. This CDR3 contains 16 residues.

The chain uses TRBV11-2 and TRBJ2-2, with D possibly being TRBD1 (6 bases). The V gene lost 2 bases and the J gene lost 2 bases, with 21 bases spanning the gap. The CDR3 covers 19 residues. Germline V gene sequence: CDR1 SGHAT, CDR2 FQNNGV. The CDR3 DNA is TGTGCCAGCAGCTTACGGCGCAGGGGTGGGCGAGGAAACACCGGGGAGCTGTTTTTT. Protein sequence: CASSLRRRGGRGNTGELFF.

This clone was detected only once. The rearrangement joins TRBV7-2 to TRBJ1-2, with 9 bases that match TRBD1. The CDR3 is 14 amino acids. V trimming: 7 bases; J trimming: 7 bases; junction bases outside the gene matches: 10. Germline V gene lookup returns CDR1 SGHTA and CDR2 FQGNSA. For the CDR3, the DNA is TGTGCCAGCAACTCCGGGACAGGGTTAGGTGGCTACACCTTC. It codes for CASNSGTGLGGYTF. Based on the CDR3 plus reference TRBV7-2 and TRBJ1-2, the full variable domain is GAGVSQSPSNKVTEKGKDVELRCDPISGHTALYWYRQSLGQGLEFLIYFQGNSAPDKSGLPSDRFSAERTGGSVSTLTIQRTQQEDSAVYLCASNSGTGLGGYTFGSGTRLTVV.

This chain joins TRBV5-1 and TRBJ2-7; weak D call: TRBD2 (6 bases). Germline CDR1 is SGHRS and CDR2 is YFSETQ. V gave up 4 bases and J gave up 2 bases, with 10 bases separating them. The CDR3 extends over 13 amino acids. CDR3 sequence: CASSRESTYEQYF. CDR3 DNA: TGCGCCAGCAGCCGGGAGTCCACCTACGAGCAGTACTTC.

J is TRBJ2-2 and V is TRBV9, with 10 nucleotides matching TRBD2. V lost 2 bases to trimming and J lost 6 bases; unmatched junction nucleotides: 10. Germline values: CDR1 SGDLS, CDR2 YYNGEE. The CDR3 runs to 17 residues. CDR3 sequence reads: CASSVTSGATGPGELFF. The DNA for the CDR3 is TGTGCCAGCAGCGTTACTAGCGGGGCCACCGGGCCCGGGGAGCTGTTTTTT. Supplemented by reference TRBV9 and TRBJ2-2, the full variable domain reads DSGVTQTPKHLITATGQRVTLRCSPRSGDLSVYWYQQSLDQGLQFLIQYYNGEERAKGNILERFSAQQFPDLHSELNLSSLELGDSALYFCASSVTSGATGPGELFFGEGSRLTVL.

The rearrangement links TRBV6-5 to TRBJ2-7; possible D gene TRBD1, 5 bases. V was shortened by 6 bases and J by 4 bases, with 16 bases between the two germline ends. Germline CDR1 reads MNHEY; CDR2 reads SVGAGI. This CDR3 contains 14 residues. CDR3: CASSKGRTLYEQYF. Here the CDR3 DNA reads TGTGCCAGCAGCAAGGGCCGGACACTTTACGAGCAGTACTTC.

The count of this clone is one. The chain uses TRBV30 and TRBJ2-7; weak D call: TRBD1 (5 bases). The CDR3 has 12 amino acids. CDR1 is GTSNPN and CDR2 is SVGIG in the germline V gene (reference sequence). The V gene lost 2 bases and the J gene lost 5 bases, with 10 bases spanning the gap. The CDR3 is CAWSRRVHEQYF. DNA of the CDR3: TGTGCCTGGAGTCGCAGGGTCCACGAGCAGTACTTC.

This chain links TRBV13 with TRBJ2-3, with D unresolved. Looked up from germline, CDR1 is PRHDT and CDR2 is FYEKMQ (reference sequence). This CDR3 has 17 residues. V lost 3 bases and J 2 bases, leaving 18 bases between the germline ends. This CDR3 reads CASSLGSLLTTTDTQYF. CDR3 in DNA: TGTGCCAGCAGCTTGGGTAGCCTCCTTACCACCACAGATACGCAGTATTTT.

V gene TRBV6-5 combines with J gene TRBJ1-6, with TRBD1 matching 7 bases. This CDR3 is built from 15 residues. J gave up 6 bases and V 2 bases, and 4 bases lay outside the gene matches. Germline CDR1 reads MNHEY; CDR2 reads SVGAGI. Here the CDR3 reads CASSYVTGLNSPLHF. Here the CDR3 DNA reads TGTGCCAGCAGTTACGTGACAGGGCTTAATTCACCCCTCCACTTT.

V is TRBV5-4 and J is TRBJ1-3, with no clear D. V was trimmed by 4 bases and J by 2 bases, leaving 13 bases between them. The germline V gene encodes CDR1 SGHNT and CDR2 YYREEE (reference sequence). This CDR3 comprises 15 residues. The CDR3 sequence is CASSEDSFPGNTIYF. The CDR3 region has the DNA TGTGCCAGCAGCGAGGACTCTTTCCCTGGAAACACCATATATTTT.